This TCR beta chain was sequenced for a study of technical replicates of blood from a few donors. Trimming cost V 5 bases and J 5 bases; bases outside gene matches: 3. This CDR3 region has 14 residues. Germline V gives CDR1 MNHEY, CDR2 SVGAGI. The data were produced by immunoSEQ multiplex PCR, yet TCRdb's version contains in-frame clones alone and is incomplete. Of approximately 75,000 clones in the sample, approximately 97% were seen once. The TCR was taken from a human donor in good health. The rearrangement uses TRBV6-5 and TRBJ2-1; TRBD1 matches at 10 bases. Sequenced material: T cells isolated from PBMCs. In DNA, the CDR3 is TGTGCCAGCAGTCAAGACAGGGGGCACAATGAGCAGTTCTTC. Encoded protein: CASSQDRGHNEQFF.